The clone carrying this TCR beta chain was detected only once. The antigen is not known. The method was immunoSEQ multiplex PCR; TCRdb's version includes in-frame clones alone and lacks a portion of them. Of about 54,000 clones listed, around nine tenths are singletons. Germline CDR1 is SGDLS and CDR2 is YYNGEE. V lost 0 bases to trimming and J lost 5 bases, with 12 bases between them. The CDR3 length is 16 residues. This record comes from a study of cytomegalovirus exposure and HLA in healthy donors. Study-level results: First-cohort TCR clusters tended to co-occur in the roughly 120 validation repertoires, a later analysis found.

The donors were in the approximately 120-subject validation cohort; that cohort was separate from the roughly 700-subject first cohort. The rearrangement uses TRBV9 and TRBJ1-6; D unclear. The material sequenced was PBMCs. The clonotype comes from a woman aged 18-35 years in good health and CMV-seropositive. CDR3 region: CASSVGFGPNNSPLHF. The CDR3 region has the DNA TGTGCCAGCAGCGTAGGTTTCGGTCCTAATAATTCACCCCTCCACTTT.